These T cell receptor beta chains were read from a single sample in a study of blood T cell repertoires in COVID-19. Generated by immunoSEQ multiplex PCR, the TCRdb table keeps only in-frame clones and is missing some. The table shows 95,000 to 150,000 clones, with 85% to 90% occurring only once. Sequences were obtained from peripheral blood. Receptors originate from a man in his sixties with acute or convalescent COVID-19. Both conserved end residues are part of each CDR3. A D gene is named only where the DNA matches it firmly. The size field is filled for only some rows; it gives once, few, many or a size class.

j_call,v_call,d_call,clone_size,cdr3_aa,cdr3_nt
TRBJ1-2,TRBV6-2/TRBV6-3,TRBD1,NA,CASSFTGVYGYTF,TGTGCCAGCAGTTTTACAGGGGTTTATGGCTACACCTTC
TRBJ2-1,TRBV7-3,NA,NA,CASSPRVLSYNEQFF,TGTGCCAGCAGCCCCCGGGTCCTCTCCTACAATGAGCAGTTCTTC
TRBJ2-7,TRBV5-4,NA,NA,CASSFKLAGEQYF,TGTGCCAGCAGCTTCAAACTAGCCGGCGAGCAGTACTTC
TRBJ1-5,TRBV28,TRBD1,NA,CASRYTGGGNQPQHF,TGTGCCAGCAGGTACACAGGGGGCGGCAATCAGCCCCAGCATTTT
TRBJ1-6,TRBV6-6,NA,NA,CASSIQAHNSPLHF,TGTGCCAGCAGTATACAGGCCCATAATTCACCCCTCCACTTT
TRBJ2-1,TRBV28,TRBD2,once,CASSSTSGINEQFF,TGTGCCAGCAGTTCCACTAGCGGGATAAATGAGCAGTTCTTC
TRBJ1-5,TRBV28,TRBD1,NA,CASSPSRTGSNQPQHF,TGTGCCAGCAGTCCCTCGCGGACAGGGAGTAATCAGCCCCAGCATTTT
TRBJ1-2,TRBV4-3,NA,NA,CASSLLTRETDGYTF,TGCGCCAGCAGCCTACTGACCCGGGAAACTGATGGCTACACCTTC
TRBJ2-7,TRBV7-2,NA,NA,CASSLSGAYEQYF,TGTGCCAGCAGCTTATCGGGGGCCTACGAGCAGTACTTC
TRBJ2-4,TRBV28,NA,NA,CASTRPPLANIQYF,TGTGCCAGCACCCGGCCTCCGCTAGCCAACATTCAGTACTTC